The 2 T cell receptor beta chains below were found in one sample sequenced in a study of blood T cells in healthy people across ages. Primers used in a second PCR of roughly 7 to 12 cycles were a sample-barcoded 5' primer and a J-beta primer mix. TCRdb recomputed calls from the 5' RACE reads with MiXCR, one row per CDR3 protein. Of about 1,400,000 distinct CDR3 sequences in the sample, approximately 38% were seen once. The sequenced sample was blood. The receptor source for this set is a woman aged 18 to 35 in good health.

This chain connects TRBV5-1 to TRBJ2-5, with a weak D call TRBD2 (5 bases). This CDR3 contains 14 residues. Trimming took off 4 bases at V and 7 bases at J, with 17 bases between the two ends. The germline V gene encodes CDR1 SGHRS and CDR2 YFSETQ. The DNA for the CDR3 is TGCGCCAGCAGCCAGGACGGGGAGCTTCGGACCCAGTACTTC. Translating gives CASSQDGELRTQYF.

CDR3 loop: CSSWGSNQPQHF. CDR3 nucleotides: TGCAGTTCCTGGGGGAGCAATCAGCCCCAGCATTTT. This chain uses TRBV20-1 with TRBJ1-5, with D maybe TRBD1 (5 bases). The CDR3 contains 12 residues. Trimming shortened V by 8 bases and J by 1 base, and 9 bases separated the two germline ends. Germline assignment: CDR1 DFQATT and CDR2 SNEGSKA (reference sequence).